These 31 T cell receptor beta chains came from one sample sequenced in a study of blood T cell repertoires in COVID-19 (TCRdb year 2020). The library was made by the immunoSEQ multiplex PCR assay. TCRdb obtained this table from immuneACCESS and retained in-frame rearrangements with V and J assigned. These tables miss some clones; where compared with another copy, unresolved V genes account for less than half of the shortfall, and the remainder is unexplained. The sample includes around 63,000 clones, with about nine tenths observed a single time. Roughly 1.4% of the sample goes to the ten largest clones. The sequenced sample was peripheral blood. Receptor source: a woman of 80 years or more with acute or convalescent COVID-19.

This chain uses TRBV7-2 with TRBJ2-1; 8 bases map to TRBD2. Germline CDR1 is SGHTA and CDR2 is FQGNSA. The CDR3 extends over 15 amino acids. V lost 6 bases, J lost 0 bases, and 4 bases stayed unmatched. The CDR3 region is CASRPSGSSYNEQFF. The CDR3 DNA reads TGTGCCAGCAGACCAAGCGGGAGCTCCTACAATGAGCAGTTCTTC.

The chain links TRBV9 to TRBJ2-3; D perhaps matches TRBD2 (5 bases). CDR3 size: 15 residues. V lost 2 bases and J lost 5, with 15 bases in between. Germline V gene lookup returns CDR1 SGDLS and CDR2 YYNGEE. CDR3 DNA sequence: TGTGCCAGCAGCGTGGACGGACGCGGGCTAGATACGCAGTATTTT. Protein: CASSVDGRGLDTQYF.

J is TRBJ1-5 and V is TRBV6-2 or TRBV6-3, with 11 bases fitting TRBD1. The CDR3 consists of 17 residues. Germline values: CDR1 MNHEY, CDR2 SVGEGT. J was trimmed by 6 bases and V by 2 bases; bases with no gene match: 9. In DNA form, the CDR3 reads TGTGCCAGCAGTTACACAACGGGACAGGGGGTGGCTCAGCCCCAGCATTTT. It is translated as CASSYTTGQGVAQPQHF.

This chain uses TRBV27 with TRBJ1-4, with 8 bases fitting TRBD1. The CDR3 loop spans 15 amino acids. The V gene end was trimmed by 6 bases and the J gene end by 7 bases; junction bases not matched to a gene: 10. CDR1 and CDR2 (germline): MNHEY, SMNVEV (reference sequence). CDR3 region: CASRHRQGSGEKLFF. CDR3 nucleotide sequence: TGTGCCAGCAGGCACCGACAGGGGTCTGGTGAAAAACTGTTTTTT.

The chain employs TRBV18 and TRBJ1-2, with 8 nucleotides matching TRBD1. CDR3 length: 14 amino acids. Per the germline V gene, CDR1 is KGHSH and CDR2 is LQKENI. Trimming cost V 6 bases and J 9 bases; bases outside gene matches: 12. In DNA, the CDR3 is TGTGCCAGCTCTGATCGGGACCAGGGGGCGAGCTACACCTTC. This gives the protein CASSDRDQGASYTF.

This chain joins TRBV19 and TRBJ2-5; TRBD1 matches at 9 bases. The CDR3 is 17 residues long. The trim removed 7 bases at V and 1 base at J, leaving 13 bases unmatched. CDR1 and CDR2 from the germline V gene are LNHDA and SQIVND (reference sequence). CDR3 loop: CASMSRTGVRSQETQYF. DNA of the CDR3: TGTGCCAGTATGTCGAGGACAGGGGTTCGTAGCCAAGAGACCCAGTACTTC.

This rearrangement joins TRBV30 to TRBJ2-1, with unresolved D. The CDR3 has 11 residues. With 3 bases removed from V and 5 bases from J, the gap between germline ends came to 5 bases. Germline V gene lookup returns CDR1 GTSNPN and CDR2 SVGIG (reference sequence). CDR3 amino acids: CAWSQDNEQFF. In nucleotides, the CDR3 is TGTGCCTGGAGCCAGGACAATGAGCAGTTCTTC.

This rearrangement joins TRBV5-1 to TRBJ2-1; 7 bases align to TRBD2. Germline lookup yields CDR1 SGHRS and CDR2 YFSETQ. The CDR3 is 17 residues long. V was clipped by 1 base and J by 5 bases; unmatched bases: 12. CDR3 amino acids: CASSLQGPGLRHNEQFF. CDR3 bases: TGCGCCAGCAGCTTGCAAGGGCCGGGACTACGCCACAATGAGCAGTTCTTC.

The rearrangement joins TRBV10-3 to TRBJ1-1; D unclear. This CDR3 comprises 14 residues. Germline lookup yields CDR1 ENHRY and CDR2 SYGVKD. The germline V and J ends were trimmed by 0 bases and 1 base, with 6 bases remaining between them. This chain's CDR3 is CAISESRENTEAFF. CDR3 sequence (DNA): TGTGCCATCAGTGAGTCGCGTGAGAACACTGAAGCTTTCTTT.

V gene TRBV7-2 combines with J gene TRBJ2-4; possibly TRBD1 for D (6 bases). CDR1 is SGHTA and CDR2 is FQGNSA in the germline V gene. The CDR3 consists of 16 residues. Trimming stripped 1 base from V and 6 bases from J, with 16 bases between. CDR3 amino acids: CASSLVTGRGGNIQYF. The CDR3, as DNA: TGTGCCAGCAGCTTAGTAACAGGGCGAGGGGGAAACATTCAGTACTTC.

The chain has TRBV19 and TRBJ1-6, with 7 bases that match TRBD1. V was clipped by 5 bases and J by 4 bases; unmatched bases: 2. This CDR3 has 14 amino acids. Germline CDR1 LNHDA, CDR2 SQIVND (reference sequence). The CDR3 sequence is CASSGQVYNSPLHF. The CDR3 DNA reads TGTGCCAGTAGTGGACAGGTGTATAATTCACCCCTCCACTTT.

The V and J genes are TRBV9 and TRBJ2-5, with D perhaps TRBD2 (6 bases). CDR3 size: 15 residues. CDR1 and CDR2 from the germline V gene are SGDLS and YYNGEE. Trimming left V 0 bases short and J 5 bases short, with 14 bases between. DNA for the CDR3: TGTGCCAGCAGCGTAGTCGGAGGGGACGCGGAGACCCAGTACTTC. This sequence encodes CASSVVGGDAETQYF.

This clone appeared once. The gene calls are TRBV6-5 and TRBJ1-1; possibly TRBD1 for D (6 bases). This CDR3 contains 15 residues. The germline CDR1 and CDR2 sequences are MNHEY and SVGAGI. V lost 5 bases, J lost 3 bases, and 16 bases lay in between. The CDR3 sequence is CASSQGYGPHTEAFF. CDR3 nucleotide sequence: TGTGCCAGCAGTCAGGGGTACGGACCCCACACTGAAGCTTTCTTT.

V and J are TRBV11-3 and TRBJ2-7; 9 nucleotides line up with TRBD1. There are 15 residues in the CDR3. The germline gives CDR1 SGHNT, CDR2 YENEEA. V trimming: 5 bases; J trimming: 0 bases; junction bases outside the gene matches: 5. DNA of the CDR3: TGTGCCAGCAGCCTAAAGACAGGGGGCTCCTACGAGCAGTACTTC. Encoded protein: CASSLKTGGSYEQYF.

Here the CDR3 DNA reads TGTGCCAGCAGTTCCGACAGACCCGGAGAGACCCAGTACTTC. It is translated as CASSSDRPGETQYF. The V and J genes are TRBV6-2 or TRBV6-3 and TRBJ2-5, with D perhaps TRBD1 (5 bases). V lost 4 bases to trimming and J lost 4 bases, with 13 bases between them. Germline values: CDR1 MNHEY, CDR2 SVGEGT. The CDR3 extends over 14 amino acids.

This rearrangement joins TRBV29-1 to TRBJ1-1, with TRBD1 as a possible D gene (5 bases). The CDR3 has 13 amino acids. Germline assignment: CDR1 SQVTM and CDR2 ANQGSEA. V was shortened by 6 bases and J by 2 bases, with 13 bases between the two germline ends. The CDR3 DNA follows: TGCAGCGTGGCTCAGACAGCCAACACTGAAGCTTTCTTT. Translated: CSVAQTANTEAFF.

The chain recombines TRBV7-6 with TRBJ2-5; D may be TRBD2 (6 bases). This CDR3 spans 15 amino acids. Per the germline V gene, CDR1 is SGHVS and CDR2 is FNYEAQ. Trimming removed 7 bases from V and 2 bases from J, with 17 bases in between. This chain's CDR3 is CASTSGVAEQETQYF. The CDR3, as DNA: TGTGCCAGCACCTCAGGAGTAGCGGAGCAAGAGACCCAGTACTTC.

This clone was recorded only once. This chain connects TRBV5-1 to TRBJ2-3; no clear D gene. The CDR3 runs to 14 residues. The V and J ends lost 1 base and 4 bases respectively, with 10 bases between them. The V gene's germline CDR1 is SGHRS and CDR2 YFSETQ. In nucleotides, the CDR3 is TGCGCCAGCAGCTTGAGATTCGGTCCAGATACGCAGTATTTT. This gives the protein CASSLRFGPDTQYF.

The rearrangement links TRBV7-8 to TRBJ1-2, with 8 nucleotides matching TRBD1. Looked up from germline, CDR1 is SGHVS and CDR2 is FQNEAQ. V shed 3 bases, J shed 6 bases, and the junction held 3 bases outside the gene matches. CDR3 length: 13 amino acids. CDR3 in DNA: TGTGCCAGCAGCTTGGACAGGGCGGATGGCTACACCTTC. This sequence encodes CASSLDRADGYTF.

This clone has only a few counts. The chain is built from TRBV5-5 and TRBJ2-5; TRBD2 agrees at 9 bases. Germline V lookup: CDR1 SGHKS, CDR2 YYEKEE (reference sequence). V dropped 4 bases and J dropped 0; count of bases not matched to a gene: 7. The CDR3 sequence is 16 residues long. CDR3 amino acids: CASSKIAGEYQETQYF. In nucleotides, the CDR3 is TGTGCCAGCAGCAAGATAGCGGGGGAGTACCAAGAGACCCAGTACTTC.

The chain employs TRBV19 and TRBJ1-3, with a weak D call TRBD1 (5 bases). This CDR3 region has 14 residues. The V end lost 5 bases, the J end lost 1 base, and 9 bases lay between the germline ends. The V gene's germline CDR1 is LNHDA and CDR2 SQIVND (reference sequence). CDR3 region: CASSPGISGNTIYF. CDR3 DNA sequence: TGTGCCAGTAGTCCAGGGATTTCTGGAAACACCATATATTTT.

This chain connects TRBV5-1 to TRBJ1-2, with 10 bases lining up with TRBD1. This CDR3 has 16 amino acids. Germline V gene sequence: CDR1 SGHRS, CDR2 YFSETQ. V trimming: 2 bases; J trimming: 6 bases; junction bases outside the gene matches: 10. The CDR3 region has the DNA TGCGCCAGCAGCTTAGCCGGGACAGGGGTTGTCGATGGCTACACCTTC. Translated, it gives CASSLAGTGVVDGYTF.

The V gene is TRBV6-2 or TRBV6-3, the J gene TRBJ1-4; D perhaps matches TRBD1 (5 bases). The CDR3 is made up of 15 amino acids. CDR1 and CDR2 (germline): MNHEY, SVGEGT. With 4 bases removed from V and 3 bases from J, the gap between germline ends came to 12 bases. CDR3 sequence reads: CASSSPGSPNEKLFF. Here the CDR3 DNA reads TGTGCCAGCAGTTCCCCAGGGTCCCCTAATGAAAAACTGTTTTTT.

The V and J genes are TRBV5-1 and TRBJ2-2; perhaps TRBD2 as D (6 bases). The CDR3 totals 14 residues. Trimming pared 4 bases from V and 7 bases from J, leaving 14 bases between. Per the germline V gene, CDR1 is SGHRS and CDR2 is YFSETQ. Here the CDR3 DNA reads TGCGCCAGCAGCCTGGTTGGAGGGCACGGGGAGCTGTTTTTT. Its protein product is CASSLVGGHGELFF.

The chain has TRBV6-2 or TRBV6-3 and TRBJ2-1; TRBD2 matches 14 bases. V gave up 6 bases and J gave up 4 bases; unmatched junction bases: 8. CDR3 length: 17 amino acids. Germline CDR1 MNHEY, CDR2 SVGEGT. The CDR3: CASSPRLAGGHYNEQFF. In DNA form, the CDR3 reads TGTGCCAGCAGCCCGCGACTAGCGGGGGGGCATTACAATGAGCAGTTCTTC.

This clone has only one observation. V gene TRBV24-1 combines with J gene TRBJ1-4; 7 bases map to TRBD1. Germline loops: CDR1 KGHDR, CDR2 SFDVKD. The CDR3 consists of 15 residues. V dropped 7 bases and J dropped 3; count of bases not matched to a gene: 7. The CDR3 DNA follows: TGTGCCACCAGCGATACAGGGGCGGCTAATGAAAAACTGTTTTTT. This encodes CATSDTGAANEKLFF.

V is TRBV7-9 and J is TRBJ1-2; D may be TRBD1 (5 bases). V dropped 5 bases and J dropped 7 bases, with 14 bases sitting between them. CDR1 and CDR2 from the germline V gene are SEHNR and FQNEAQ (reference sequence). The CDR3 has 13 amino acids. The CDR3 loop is CASSADQGFGYTF. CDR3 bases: TGTGCCAGCAGCGCAGACCAGGGATTTGGCTACACCTTC.

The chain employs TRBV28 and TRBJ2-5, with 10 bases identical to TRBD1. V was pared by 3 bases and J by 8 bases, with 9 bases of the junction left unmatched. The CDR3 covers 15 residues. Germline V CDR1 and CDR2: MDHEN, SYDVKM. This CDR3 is CASSLTGGPSGTQYF. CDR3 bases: TGTGCCAGCAGTTTGACAGGGGGCCCCTCTGGAACCCAGTACTTC.

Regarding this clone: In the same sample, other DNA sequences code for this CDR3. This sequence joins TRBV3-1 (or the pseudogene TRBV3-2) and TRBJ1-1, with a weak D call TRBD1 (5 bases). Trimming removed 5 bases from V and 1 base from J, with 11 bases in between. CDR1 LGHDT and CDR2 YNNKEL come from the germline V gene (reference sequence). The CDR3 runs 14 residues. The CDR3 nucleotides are TGTGCCAGCAGCAGATCCCAGGGGAACACTGAAGCTTTCTTT. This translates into CASSRSQGNTEAFF.

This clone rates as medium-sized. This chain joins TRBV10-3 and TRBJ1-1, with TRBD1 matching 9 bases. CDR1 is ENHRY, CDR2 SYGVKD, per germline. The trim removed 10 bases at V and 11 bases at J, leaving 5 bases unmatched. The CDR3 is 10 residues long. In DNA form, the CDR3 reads TGTGCCACAGGGACAGGGACGGCTTTCTTT. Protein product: CATGTGTAFF.

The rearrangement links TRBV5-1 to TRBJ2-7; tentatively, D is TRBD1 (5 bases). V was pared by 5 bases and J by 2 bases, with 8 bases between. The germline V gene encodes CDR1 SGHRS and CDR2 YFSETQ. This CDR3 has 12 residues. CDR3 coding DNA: TGCGCCAGCAGGGAAGGGGCCTACGAGCAGTACTTC. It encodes CASREGAYEQYF. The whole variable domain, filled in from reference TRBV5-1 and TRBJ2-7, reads KAGVTQTPRYLIKTRGQQVTLSCSPISGHRSVSWYQQTPGQGLQFLFEYFSETQRNKGNFPGRFSGRQFSNSRSEMNVSTLELGDSALYLCASREGAYEQYFGPGTRLTVT.